The 14 T cell receptor beta chains listed next were all sequenced from one sample in a study of T cell responses to AZD1222 COVID-19 vaccine. Generated by immunoSEQ multiplex PCR, the TCRdb table keeps only in-frame clones and is missing some. The table includes approximately 110,000 clones, 88% detected once. Sequenced here: peripheral blood, sampled 28 days after the second AZD1222 dose. Receptors originate from an adult who received the AZD1222 COVID-19 vaccine.

The V and J genes are TRBV12-5 and TRBJ1-2; D is unclear. From germline, CDR1 is LGHNT and CDR2 FRNRAP. CDR3 length: 12 amino acids. V lost 8 bases, J lost 1 base, and 8 bases lay in between. The CDR3 sequence is CASSSHNYGYTF. DNA for the CDR3: TGTGCTAGTTCGTCCCATAACTATGGCTACACCTTC.

This chain connects TRBV29-1 to TRBJ2-5, with 14 bases matching TRBD2. Germline loops: CDR1 SQVTM, CDR2 ANQGSEA. The CDR3 has 14 amino acids. With V trimmed by 7 bases and J by 5 bases, 6 bases remained unmatched. The CDR3 loop reads CSARLAGGSETQYF. The DNA for the CDR3 is TGCAGCGCTCGACTAGCGGGGGGGTCTGAGACCCAGTACTTC.

This sequence joins TRBV19 and TRBJ2-7, with D possibly being TRBD1 (5 bases). Germline V gene lookup returns CDR1 LNHDA and CDR2 SQIVND (reference sequence). Deletions cut 4 bases from V and 3 bases from J, with 10 bases between. CDR3 length equals 13 residues. In DNA, the CDR3 is TGTGCCAGTAGTAGGCAGGGTTTCTACGAGCAGTACTTC. It encodes CASSRQGFYEQYF.

This CDR3 is CASSPLAGLGETQYF. The CDR3 nucleotides are TGTGCCAGCAGCCCCCTTGCCGGGTTAGGAGAGACCCAGTACTTC. V usage is TRBV7-6 and J usage is TRBJ2-5; D is uncertain. V was shortened by 5 bases and J by 4 bases, with 17 bases between the two germline ends. This CDR3 is 15 amino acids long. The germline CDR1 and CDR2 sequences are SGHVS and FNYEAQ.

The chain employs TRBV15 and TRBJ1-4; a possible D gene is TRBD1 (5 bases). The CDR3 length is 15 residues. The germline CDR1 and CDR2 sequences are LNHNV and YYDKDF (reference sequence). V was pared by 2 bases and J by 7 bases, with 14 bases between. CDR3 amino acids: CATSRNRQAPEKLFF. The DNA for the CDR3 is TGTGCCACCAGCAGAAACAGGCAGGCCCCTGAAAAACTGTTTTTT.

The chain carries TRBV28 and TRBJ1-1; 7 bases are a match to TRBD1. The CDR3 totals 14 residues. Germline values: CDR1 MDHEN, CDR2 SYDVKM. The V and J ends lost 11 bases and 3 bases, in that order; junction bases with no gene match: 12. The CDR3 loop is CASTGAEWYTEAFF. The CDR3 DNA is TGTGCCTCTACAGGGGCGGAGTGGTACACTGAAGCTTTCTTT.

J is TRBJ2-6 and V is TRBV7-3; 9 bases fit TRBD1. This CDR3 has 15 amino acids. The ends lost 5 bases at V and 2 bases at J; junction bases unmatched: 1. Per germline, CDR1 SGHTA and CDR2 FQGTGA. CDR3 amino acids: CASSTGGTGANVLTF. The CDR3 DNA reads as TGTGCCAGCAGCACAGGGGGCACTGGGGCCAACGTCCTGACTTTC.

The chain carries TRBV3-1 (or the pseudogene TRBV3-2) and TRBJ1-2; D is possibly TRBD1 (5 bases). V was pared by 3 bases and J by 0 bases, with 11 bases between. CDR3 length: 15 residues. The germline CDR1 and CDR2 sequences are LGHDT and YNNKEL (reference sequence). The CDR3 protein is CASSHRQSSNYGYTF. The CDR3 DNA follows: TGTGCCAGCAGCCATCGACAGTCGTCTAACTATGGCTACACCTTC.

The chain couples TRBV5-1 to TRBJ2-2, with 9 bases aligning to TRBD2. Germline CDR1 SGHRS, CDR2 YFSETQ. The CDR3 totals 16 residues. V shed 3 bases, J shed 0 bases, and the junction held 3 bases outside the gene matches. The DNA for the CDR3 is TGCGCCAGCAGCTCTATAGCGGGGGCGAACACCGGGGAGCTGTTTTTT. Its translation: CASSSIAGANTGELFF.

This chain joins TRBV4-2 and TRBJ1-6; 9 bases align to TRBD1. Germline V gives CDR1 LGHNA, CDR2 YNFKEQ. This CDR3 is 17 amino acids long. V lost 1 base, J lost 7 bases, and 8 bases stayed unmatched. For the CDR3, the DNA is TGTGCCAGCAGCCAAGTGCACGCCGGGACAGGGAATTCACCCCTCCACTTT. This gives the protein CASSQVHAGTGNSPLHF.

The chain joins TRBV5-1 to TRBJ2-5; D unclear. The CDR3 loop spans 12 amino acids. Germline lookup yields CDR1 SGHRS and CDR2 YFSETQ. V lost 4 bases and J lost 7, with 11 bases in between. CDR3 coding DNA: TGCGCCAGCAGCCCCGAGATAGGGACCCAGTACTTC. It codes for CASSPEIGTQYF.

The chain uses TRBV7-2 and TRBJ1-3, with 9 bases identical to TRBD1. J lost 4 bases, V lost 6 bases, and 19 bases had no gene match. This CDR3 is 19 amino acids long. CDR1 is SGHTA and CDR2 is FQGNSA in the germline V gene. The DNA for the CDR3 is TGTGCCAGCAGAGGCAGCCGGGACAGGGACTCAAAGCCCGGAAACACCATATATTTT. It yields the protein CASRGSRDRDSKPGNTIYF.

This chain links TRBV19 with TRBJ1-1, with D possibly TRBD1 on 5 matching bases. Germline V lookup: CDR1 LNHDA, CDR2 SQIVND (reference sequence). Trimming stripped 3 bases from V and 0 bases from J, with 23 bases between. CDR3 length: 19 residues. The CDR3: CASSMAGWELIQMNTEAFF. CDR3 bases: TGTGCCAGTAGTATGGCAGGGTGGGAGCTAATCCAAATGAACACTGAAGCTTTCTTT.

V and J are TRBV10-3 and TRBJ2-1, with a weak D call TRBD2 (5 bases). Per the germline V gene, CDR1 is ENHRY and CDR2 is SYGVKD. Trimming stripped 6 bases from V and 0 bases from J, with 12 bases between. The CDR3 has 15 amino acids. The CDR3 here is CAISPGLTSYNEQFF. In nucleotides, the CDR3 is TGTGCCATCAGCCCCGGACTGACCTCCTACAATGAGCAGTTCTTC.